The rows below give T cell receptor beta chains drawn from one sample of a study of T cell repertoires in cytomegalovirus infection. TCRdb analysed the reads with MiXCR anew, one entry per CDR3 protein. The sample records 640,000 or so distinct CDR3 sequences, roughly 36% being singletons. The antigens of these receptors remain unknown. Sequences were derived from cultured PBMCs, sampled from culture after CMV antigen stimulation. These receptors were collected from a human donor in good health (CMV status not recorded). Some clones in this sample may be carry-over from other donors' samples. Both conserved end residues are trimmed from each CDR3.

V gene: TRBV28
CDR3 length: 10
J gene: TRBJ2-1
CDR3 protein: ASSARENEQF

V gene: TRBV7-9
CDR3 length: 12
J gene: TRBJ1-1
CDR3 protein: ASSLEGGRLEAF

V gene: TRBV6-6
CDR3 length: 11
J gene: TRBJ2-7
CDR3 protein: ASIRQLSYEQY

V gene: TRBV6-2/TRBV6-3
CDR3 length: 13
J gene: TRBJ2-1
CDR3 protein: ASSRRASGLSEQF

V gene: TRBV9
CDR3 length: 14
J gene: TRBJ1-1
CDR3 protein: ASGQRLHGPAILAF

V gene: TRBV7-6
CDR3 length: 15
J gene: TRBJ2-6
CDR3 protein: ASNLGRGRTGANVLT

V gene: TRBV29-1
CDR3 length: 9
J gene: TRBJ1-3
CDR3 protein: SVDARDTIY

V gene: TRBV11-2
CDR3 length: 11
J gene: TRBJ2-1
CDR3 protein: ASSFLAGNEQF

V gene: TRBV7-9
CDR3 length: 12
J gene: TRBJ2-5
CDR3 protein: ASSLLLEGETQY

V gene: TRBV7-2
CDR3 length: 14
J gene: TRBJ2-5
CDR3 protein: ASSFNKAGGPETQY

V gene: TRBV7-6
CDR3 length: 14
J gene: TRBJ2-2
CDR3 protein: ASSFFREGRTGELF

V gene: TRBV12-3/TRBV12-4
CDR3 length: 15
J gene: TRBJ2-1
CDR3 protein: ASSLKGLAGGLNEQF

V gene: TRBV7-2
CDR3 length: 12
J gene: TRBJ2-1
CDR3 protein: ASSLDSGHNEQF

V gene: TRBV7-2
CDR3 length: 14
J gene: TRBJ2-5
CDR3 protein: ASSSGLAGGAETQY

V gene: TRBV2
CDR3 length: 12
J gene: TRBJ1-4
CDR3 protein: AGQPRVNGEKLF

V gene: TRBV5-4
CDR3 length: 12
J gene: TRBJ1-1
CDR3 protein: ASSGGQANTEAF

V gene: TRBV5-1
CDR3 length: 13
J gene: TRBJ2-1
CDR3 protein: ASRAPERGNNEQF

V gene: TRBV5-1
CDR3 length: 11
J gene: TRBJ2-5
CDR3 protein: ASSLGRDETQY

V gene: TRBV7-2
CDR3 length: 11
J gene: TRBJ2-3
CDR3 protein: ASRESSTDTQY

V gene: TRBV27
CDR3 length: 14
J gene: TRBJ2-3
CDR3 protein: ASSFYFAGGRGSQY

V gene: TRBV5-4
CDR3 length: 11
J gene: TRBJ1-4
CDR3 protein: ASSLWTNEKLF

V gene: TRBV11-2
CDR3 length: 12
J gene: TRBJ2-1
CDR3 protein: ASRAAGGPYEQF

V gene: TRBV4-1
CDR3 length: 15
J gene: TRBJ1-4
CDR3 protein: ASSPLVRKRTNEKLF

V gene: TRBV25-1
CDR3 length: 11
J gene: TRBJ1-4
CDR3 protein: ASSEWDDEKLF

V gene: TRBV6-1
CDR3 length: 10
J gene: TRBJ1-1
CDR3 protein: ASSPPTSGAF

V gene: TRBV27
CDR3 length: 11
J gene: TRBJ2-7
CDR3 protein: ASSLTQGYEQY

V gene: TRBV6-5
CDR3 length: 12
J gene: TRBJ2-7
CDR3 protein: ASSYSRDTYEQY

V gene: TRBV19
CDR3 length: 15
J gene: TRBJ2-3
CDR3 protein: ASSMGSLAGHLDTQY

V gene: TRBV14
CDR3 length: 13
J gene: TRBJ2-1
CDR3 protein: ASSQDVGSYNEQF

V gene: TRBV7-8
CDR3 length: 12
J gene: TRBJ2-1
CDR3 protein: ASSQQPGYNEQF

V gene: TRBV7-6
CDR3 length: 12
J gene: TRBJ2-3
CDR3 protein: ASSLEGRTDTQY

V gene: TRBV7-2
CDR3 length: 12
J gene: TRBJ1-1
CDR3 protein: ASSLMREDTEAF

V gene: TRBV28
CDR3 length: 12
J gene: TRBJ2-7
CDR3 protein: ASSPMTGGSEQY

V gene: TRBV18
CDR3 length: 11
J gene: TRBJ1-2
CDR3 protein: ASSPRGVDGYT

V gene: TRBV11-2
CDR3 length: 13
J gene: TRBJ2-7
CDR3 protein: ASSTPGPNPREQY

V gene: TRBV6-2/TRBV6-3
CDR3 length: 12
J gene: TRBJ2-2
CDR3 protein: ASSTRDPERELF

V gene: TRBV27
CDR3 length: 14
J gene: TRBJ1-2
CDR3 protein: ASSKNGDRQNYGYT

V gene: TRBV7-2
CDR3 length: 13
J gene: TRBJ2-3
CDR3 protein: ASSWGGDSADTQY

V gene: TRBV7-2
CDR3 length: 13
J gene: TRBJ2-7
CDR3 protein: ASSGRDSSRVEQY

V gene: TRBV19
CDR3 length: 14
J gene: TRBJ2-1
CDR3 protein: ASSVTAGVSYNEQF

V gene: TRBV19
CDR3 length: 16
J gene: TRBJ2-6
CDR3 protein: ASSIRSPGLSGANVLT

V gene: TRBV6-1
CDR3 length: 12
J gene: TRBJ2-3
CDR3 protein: ASNKRLSTDTQY

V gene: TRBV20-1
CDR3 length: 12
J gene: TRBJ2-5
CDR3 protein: SAFRTSGEETQY

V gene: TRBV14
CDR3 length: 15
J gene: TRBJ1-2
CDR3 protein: ASSQLPLTTQRHGYT

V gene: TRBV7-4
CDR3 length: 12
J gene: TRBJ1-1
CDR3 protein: ASSLVGDYTEAF

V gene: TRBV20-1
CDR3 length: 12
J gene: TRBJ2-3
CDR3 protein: SARDPLGGDTQY

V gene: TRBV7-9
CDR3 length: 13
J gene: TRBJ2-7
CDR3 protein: ASSPGRDRTYEQY

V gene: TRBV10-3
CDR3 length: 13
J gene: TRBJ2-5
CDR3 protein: AISEYSGTEETQY

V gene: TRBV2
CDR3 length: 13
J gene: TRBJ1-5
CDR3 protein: ASRGAGYSNQPQH

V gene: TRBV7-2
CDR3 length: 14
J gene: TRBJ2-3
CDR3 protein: ASSWPGDGVPDTQY

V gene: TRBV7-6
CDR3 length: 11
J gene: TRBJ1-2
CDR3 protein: ASSLPAAESYT

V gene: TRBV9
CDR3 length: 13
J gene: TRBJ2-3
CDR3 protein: ASSVGPTSSDTQY

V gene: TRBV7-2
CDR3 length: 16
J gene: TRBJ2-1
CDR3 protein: ASSRGGSGSSSYNEQF

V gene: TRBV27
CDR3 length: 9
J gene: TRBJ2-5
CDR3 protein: ASGPPETQY